These 5 T cell receptor beta chains were all obtained from the same sample, sequenced in a study of shared clonotypes between healthy human individuals. Profiling relied on immunoSEQ multiplex PCR, and the TCRdb table lists in-frame clones only, not all of them. The sample lists more than 2 million clones, 85% to 95% occurring once. The sequenced sample was naive CD4+ T cells sorted from blood. The subset was: CD45RA+ positively selected. These receptors came from a man aged 18 to 30 in good health.

The chain is built from TRBV7-8 and TRBJ2-7; TRBD2 agrees at 10 bases. Germline V lookup: CDR1 SGHVS, CDR2 FQNEAQ. This CDR3 contains 14 residues. Trimming cost V 5 bases and J 3 bases; bases outside gene matches: 4. The CDR3 coding sequence is TGTGCCAGCAGCGCCGGACTAGCGGTCTACGAGCAGTACTTC. Its protein product is CASSAGLAVYEQYF.

This clone was observed once. V and J are TRBV2 and TRBJ2-1; no clear D gene. The germline CDR1 and CDR2 sequences are SNHLY and FYNNEI. With 7 bases removed from V and 6 bases from J, the gap between germline ends came to 7 bases. The CDR3 spans 11 residues. CDR3 bases: TGTGCCAGCACAACGGCCAATGAGCAGTTCTTC. The encoded protein is CASTTANEQFF.

The chain's CDR3 is CAWSADRTYEQYF. CDR3 in DNA: TGTGCCTGGAGTGCGGACAGAACCTACGAGCAGTACTTC. The J gene is TRBJ2-7, the V gene TRBV30; the D gene is possibly TRBD1 (6 bases). Trimming pared 1 base from V and 2 bases from J, leaving 9 bases between. Germline CDR1 is GTSNPN and CDR2 is SVGIG (reference sequence). This CDR3 has 13 residues.

The chain joins TRBV6-5 to TRBJ1-1, with a weak D call TRBD1 (5 bases). Trimming took off 6 bases at V and 4 bases at J, with 15 bases between the two ends. The CDR3 runs 14 residues. The germline V gene has CDR1 MNHEY and CDR2 SVGAGI. In DNA form, the CDR3 reads TGTGCCAGCAGCCCCGGGGCCCCGGGCACTGAAGCTTTCTTT. It is translated as CASSPGAPGTEAFF.

V is TRBV2 and J is TRBJ2-1, with 8 bases lining up with TRBD1. This CDR3 has 13 residues. In germline, CDR1 is SNHLY, CDR2 FYNNEI. V trimming: 8 bases; J trimming: 6 bases; junction bases outside the gene matches: 6. The CDR3, as DNA: TGTGCCAGCGGTACAGGGGGAGCCAATGAGCAGTTCTTC. This sequence encodes CASGTGGANEQFF. The complete variable domain, with remaining parts taken from reference TRBV2 and TRBJ2-1, reads EPEVTQTPSHQVTQMGQEVILRCVPISNHLYFYWYRQILGQKVEFLVSFYNNEISEKSEIFDDQFSVERPDGSNFTLKIRSTKLEDSAMYFCASGTGGANEQFFGPGTRLTVL.